The TCR beta chain described here comes from a study of response to subunit inactivated influenza vaccine. Points from the study as a whole: Each seasonal influenza vaccination, the authors suggested, recruits few new T cells.

Germline values: CDR1 LGHNA, CDR2 YNFKEQ. V lost 0 bases to trimming and J lost 0 bases, with 10 bases between them. The CDR3 is made up of 16 amino acids. TCRdb used MiXCR to reprocess the RT-PCR reads, holding one entry per CDR3 protein. The repertoire holds around 710,000 distinct CDR3 sequences, about 15% seen once, with less than 9% in the top ten. A note on this clonotype: Its specificity is unknown.

This chain connects TRBV4-2 to TRBJ2-3; possible D gene TRBD2, 5 bases. The material was PBMCs from blood, obtained less than 15 days before vaccination. The sequence derives from a man over 45 who received an inactivated influenza vaccine. The chain's CDR3 is CASSQDPGMSTDTQYF. DNA of the CDR3: TGTGCCAGCAGCCAAGATCCGGGGATGAGCACAGATACGCAGTATTTT.